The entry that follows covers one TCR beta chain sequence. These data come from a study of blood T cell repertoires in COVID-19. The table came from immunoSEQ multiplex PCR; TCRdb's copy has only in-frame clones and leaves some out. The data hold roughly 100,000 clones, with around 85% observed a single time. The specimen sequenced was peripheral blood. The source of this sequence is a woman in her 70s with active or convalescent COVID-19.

CDR3 nucleotides: TGTGCCAGTAGCAATCTGGGGACTAAGGATACAGATACGCAGTATTTT. It specifies CASSNLGTKDTDTQYF. The chain joins TRBV19 to TRBJ2-3; 7 nucleotides match TRBD2. V shed 6 bases, J shed 3 bases, and the junction held 12 bases outside the gene matches. CDR3 length: 16 residues. Germline CDR1 LNHDA, CDR2 SQIVND (reference sequence).